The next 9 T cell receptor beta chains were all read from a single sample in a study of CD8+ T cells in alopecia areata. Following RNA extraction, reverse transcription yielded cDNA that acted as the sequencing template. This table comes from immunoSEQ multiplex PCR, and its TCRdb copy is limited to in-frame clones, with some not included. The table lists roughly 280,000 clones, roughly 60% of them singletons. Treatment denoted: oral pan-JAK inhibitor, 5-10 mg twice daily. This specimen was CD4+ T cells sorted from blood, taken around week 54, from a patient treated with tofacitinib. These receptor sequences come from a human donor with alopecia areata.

CDR3 sequence (DNA): TGCAGTGCTAGCTTCAGGGGGCAAGCTTTCTTT. This sequence encodes CSASFRGQAFF. The V and J genes are TRBV20-1 and TRBJ1-1; 8 bases fit TRBD1. The V gene's germline CDR1 is DFQATT and CDR2 SNEGSKA (reference sequence). V dropped 3 bases and J dropped 9; count of bases not matched to a gene: 3. CDR3 length: 11 residues.

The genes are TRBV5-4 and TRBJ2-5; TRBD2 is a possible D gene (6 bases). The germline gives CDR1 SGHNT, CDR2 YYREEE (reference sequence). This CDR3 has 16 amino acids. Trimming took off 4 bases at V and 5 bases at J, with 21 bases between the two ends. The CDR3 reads CASSQVGRELSETQYF. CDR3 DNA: TGTGCCAGCAGCCAAGTTGGGCGGGAACTTTCCGAGACCCAGTACTTC.

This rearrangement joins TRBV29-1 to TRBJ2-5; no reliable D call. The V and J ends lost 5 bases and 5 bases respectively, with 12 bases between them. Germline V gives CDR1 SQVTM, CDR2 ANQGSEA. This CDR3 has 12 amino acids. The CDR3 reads CSVIMGRETQYF. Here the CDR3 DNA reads TGCAGCGTTATTATGGGTCGGGAGACCCAGTACTTC.

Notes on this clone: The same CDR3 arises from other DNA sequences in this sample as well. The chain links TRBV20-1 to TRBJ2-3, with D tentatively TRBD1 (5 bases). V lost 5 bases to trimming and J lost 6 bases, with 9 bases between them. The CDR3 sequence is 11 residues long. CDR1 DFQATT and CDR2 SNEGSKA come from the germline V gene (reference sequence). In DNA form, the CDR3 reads TGCAGTGCTTGGACAACCGATACGCAGTATTTT. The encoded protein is CSAWTTDTQYF.

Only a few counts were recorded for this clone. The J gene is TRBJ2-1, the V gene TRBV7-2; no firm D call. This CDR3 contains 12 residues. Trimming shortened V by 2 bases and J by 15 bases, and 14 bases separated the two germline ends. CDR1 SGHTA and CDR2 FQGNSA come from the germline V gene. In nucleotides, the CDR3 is TGTGCCAGCAGCTTAAATCAGGTAGGGCTGTTCTTC. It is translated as CASSLNQVGLFF.

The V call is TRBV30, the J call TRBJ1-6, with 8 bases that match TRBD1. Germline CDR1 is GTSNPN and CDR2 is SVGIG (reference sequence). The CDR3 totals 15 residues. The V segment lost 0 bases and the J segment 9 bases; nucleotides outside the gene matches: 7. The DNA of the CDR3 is TGTGCCTGGAGTGTACTTCTCAGGGGGCTTTCACCCCTCCACTTT. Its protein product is CAWSVLLRGLSPLHF.

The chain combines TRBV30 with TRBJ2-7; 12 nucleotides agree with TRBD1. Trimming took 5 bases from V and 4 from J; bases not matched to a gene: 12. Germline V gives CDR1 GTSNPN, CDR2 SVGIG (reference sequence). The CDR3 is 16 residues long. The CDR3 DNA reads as TGTGCCTGGGCCCGATACAGGGACAGGGGGCGGTACGAGCAGTACTTC. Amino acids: CAWARYRDRGRYEQYF.

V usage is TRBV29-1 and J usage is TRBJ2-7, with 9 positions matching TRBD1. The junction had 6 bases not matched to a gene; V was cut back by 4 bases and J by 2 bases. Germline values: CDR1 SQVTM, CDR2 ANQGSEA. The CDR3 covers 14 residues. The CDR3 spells CSVVGTGSPYEQYF. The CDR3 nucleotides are TGCAGCGTTGTGGGGACAGGGAGCCCCTACGAGCAGTACTTC.

The CDR3: CSASLMSGYTF. The CDR3 DNA reads TGCAGTGCTAGCCTTATGAGTGGCTACACCTTC. The rearrangement links TRBV20-1 to TRBJ1-2; no reliable D call. This CDR3 is 11 amino acids long. Deletions cut 3 bases from V and 7 bases from J, with 9 bases between. CDR1 is DFQATT and CDR2 is SNEGSKA in the germline V gene (reference sequence).